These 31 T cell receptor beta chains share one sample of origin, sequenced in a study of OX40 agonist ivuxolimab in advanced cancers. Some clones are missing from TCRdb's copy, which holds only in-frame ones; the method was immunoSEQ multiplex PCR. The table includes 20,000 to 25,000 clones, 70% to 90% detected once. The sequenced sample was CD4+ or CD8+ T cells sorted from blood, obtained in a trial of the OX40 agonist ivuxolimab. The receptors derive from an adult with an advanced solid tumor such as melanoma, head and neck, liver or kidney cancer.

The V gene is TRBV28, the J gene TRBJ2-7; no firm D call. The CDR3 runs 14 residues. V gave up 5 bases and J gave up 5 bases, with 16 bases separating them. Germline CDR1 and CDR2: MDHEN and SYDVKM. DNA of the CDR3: TGTGCCAGCAGTCCCACACTGGGTACCCACGAGCAGTACTTC. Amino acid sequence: CASSPTLGTHEQYF.

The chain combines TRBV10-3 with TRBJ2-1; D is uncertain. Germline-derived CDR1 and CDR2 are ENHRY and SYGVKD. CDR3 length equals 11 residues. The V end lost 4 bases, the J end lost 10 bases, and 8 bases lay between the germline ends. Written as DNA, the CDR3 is TGTGCCATCAGTGTCATGGGGGAGCAGTTCTTC. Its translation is CAISVMGEQFF.

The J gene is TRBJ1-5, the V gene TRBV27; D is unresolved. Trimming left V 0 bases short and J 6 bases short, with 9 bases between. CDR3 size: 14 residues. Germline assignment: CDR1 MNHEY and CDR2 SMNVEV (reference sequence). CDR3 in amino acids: CASSLSSITQPQHF. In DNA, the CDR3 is TGTGCCAGCAGTTTATCGTCTATAACTCAGCCCCAGCATTTT.

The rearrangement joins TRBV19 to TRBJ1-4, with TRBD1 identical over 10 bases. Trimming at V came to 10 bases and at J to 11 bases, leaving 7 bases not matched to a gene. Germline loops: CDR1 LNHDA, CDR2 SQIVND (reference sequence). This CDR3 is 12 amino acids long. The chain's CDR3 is CATRQGAAKLFF. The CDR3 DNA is TGTGCCACCAGACAGGGGGCAGCGAAACTGTTTTTT.

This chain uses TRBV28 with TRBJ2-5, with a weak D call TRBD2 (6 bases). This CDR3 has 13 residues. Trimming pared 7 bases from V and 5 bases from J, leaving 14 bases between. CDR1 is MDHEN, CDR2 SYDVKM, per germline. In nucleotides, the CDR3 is TGTGCCAGCACCAGACGAGGAGGGGAGACCCAGTACTTC. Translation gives CASTRRGGETQYF. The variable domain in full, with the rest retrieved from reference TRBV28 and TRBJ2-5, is DVKVTQSSRYLVKRTGEKVFLECVQDMDHENMFWYRQDPGLGLRLIYFSYDVKMKEKGDIPEGYSVSREKKERFSLILESASTNQTSMYLCASTRRGGETQYFGPGTRLLVL.

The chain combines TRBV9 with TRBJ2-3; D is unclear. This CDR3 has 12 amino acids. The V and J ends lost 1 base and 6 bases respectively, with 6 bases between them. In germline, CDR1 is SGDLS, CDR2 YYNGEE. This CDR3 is CASSVNHDTQYF. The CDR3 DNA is TGTGCCAGCAGCGTAAACCATGATACGCAGTATTTT.

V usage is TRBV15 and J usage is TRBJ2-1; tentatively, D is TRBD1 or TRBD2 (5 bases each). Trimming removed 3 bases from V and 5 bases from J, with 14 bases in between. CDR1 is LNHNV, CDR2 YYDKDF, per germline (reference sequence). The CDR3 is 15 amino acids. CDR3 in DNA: TGTGCCACCAGCAGGGCCACCGGGACGGACAATGAGCAGTTCTTC. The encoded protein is CATSRATGTDNEQFF.

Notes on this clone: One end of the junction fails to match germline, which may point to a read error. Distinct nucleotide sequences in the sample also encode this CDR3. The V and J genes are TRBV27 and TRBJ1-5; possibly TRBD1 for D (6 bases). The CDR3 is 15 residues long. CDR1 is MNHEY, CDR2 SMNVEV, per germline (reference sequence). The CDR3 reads CASSLNRASNQPQHF. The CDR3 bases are TGTGCCAGCAGTTTAAACAGGGCTAGCAATCAACCCCAGCATTTT.

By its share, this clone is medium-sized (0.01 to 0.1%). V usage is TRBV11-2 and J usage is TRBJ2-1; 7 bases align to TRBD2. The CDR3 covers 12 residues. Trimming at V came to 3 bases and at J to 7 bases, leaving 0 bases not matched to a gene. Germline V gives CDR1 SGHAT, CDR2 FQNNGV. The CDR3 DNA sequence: TGTGCCAGCAGCTTTAGCGGGAATGAGCAGTTCTTC. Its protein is CASSFSGNEQFF.

CDR3 sequence reads: CASSVDRNTGELFF. CDR3 coding DNA: TGTGCCAGCAGCGTTGACAGGAACACCGGGGAGCTGTTTTTT. The chain uses TRBV7-9 and TRBJ2-2, with D perhaps matching TRBD1 (5 bases). Germline loops: CDR1 SEHNR, CDR2 FQNEAQ (reference sequence). The CDR3 is 14 residues long. Trimming left V 5 bases short and J 1 base short, with 8 bases between.

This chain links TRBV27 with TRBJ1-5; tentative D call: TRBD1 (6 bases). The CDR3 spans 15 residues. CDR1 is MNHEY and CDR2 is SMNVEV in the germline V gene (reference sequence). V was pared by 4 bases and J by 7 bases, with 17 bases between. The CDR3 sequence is CASSSRGGGGQPQHF. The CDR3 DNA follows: TGTGCCAGCAGTTCCCGAGGGGGGGGTGGGCAGCCCCAGCATTTT.

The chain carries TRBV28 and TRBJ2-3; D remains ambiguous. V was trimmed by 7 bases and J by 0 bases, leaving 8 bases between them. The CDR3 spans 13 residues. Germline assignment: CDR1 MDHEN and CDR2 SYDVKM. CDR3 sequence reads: CASKRASTDTQYF. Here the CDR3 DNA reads TGTGCCAGCAAACGGGCTAGCACAGATACGCAGTATTTT.

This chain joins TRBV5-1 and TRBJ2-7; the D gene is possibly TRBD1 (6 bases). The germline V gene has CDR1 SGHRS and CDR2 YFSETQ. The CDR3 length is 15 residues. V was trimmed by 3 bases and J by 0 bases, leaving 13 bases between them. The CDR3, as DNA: TGCGCCAGCAGCTCGACCGGGACAAGCTCCTACGAGCAGTACTTC. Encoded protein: CASSSTGTSSYEQYF.

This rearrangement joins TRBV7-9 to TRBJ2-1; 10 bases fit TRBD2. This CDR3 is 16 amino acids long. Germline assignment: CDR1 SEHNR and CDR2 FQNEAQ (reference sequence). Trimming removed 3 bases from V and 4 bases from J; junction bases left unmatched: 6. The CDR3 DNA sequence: TGTGCCAGCAGCTTCCTGGAGCGGGGGGGATACAATGAGCAGTTCTTC. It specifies CASSFLERGGYNEQFF.

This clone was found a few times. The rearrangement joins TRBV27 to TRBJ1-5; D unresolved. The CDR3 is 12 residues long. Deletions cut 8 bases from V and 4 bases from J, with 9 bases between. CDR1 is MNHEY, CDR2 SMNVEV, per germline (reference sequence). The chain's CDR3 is CASGLANQPQHF. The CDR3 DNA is TGTGCCAGCGGTCTGGCAAATCAGCCCCAGCATTTT.

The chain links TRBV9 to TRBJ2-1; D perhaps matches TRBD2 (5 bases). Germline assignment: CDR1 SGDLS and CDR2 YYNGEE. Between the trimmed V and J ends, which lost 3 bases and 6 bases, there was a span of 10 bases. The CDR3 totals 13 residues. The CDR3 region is CASSGREGNEQFF. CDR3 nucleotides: TGTGCCAGCAGCGGCCGAGAGGGCAATGAGCAGTTCTTC.

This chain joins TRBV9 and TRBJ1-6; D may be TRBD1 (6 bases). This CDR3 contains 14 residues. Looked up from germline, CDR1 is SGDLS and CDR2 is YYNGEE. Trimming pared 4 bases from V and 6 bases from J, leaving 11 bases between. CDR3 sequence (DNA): TGTGCCAGCAGCCCAACAGGGAGTAATTCACCCCTCCACTTT. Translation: CASSPTGSNSPLHF. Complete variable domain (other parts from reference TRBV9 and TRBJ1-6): DSGVTQTPKHLITATGQRVTLRCSPRSGDLSVYWYQQSLDQGLQFLIQYYNGEERAKGNILERFSAQQFPDLHSELNLSSLELGDSALYFCASSPTGSNSPLHFGNGTRLTVT.

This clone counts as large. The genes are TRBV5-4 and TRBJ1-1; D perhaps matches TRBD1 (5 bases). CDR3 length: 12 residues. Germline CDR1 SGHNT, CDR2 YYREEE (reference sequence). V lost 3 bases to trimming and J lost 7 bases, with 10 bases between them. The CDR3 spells CASSSDSNEAFF. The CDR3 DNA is TGTGCCAGCAGCTCAGACAGTAATGAAGCTTTCTTT.

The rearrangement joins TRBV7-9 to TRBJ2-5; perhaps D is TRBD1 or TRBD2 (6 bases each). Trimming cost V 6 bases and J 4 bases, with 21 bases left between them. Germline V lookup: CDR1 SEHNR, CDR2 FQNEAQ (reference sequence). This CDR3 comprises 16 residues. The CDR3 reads CASSRKTKTGAETQYF. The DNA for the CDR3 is TGTGCCAGCAGTCGGAAAACGAAAACGGGGGCAGAGACCCAGTACTTC. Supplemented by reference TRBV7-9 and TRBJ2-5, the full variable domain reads DTGVSQNPRHKITKRGQNVTFRCDPISEHNRLYWYRQTLGQGPEFLTYFQNEAQLEKSRLLSDRFSAERPKGSFSTLEIQRTEQGDSAMYLCASSRKTKTGAETQYFGPGTRLLVL.

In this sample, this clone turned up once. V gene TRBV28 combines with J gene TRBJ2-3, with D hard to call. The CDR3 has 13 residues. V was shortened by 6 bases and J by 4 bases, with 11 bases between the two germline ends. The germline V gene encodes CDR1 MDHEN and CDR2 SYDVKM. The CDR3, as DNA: TGTGCCAGCAGATCCTTAGGAGCAGATACGCAGTATTTT. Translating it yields CASRSLGADTQYF.

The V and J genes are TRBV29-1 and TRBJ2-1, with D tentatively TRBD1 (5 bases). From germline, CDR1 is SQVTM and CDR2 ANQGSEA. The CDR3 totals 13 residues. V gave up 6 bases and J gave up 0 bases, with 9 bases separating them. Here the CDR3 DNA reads TGCAGCGTCGAGACAGTCTCCTACAATGAGCAGTTCTTC. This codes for CSVETVSYNEQFF.

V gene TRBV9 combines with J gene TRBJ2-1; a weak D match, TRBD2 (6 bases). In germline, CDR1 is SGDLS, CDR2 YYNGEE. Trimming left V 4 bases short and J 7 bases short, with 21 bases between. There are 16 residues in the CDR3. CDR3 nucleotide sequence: TGTGCCAGCAGCCCCCCGGGCGGGAAATTTCGTAATGAGCAGTTCTTC. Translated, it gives CASSPPGGKFRNEQFF.

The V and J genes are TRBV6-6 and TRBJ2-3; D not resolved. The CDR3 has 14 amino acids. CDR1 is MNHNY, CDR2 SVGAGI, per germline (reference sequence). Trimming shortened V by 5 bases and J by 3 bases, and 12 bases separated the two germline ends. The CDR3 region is CASSPNEATDTQYF. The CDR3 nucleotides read TGTGCCAGCAGTCCGAACGAAGCTACAGATACGCAGTATTTT.

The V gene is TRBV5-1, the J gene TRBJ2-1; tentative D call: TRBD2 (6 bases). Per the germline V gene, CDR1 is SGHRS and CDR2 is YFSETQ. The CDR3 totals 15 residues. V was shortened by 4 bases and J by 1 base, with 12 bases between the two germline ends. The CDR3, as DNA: TGCGCCAGCAGCGAATCTAGCGCTTCCTACAATGAGCAGTTCTTC. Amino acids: CASSESSASYNEQFF.

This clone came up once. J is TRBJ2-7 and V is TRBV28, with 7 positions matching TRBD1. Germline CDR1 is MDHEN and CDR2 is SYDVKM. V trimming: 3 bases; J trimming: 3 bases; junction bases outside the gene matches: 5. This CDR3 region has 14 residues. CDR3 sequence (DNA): TGTGCCAGCAGTTTTACAGGGGCGGGCTACGAGCAGTACTTC. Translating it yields CASSFTGAGYEQYF.

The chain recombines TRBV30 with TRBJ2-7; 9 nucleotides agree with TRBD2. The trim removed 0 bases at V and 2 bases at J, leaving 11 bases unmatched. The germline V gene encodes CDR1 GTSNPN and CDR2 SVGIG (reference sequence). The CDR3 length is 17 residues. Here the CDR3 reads CAWSVYGGQRGAYEQYF. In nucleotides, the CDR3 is TGTGCCTGGAGTGTATATGGTGGACAGCGGGGGGCCTACGAGCAGTACTTC.

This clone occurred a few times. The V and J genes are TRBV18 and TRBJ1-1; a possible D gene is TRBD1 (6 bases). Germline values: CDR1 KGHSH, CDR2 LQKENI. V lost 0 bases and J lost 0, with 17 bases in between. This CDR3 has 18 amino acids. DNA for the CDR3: TGTGCCAGCTCACCACCGCCGACAGGCTTCCCTATGAACACTGAAGCTTTCTTT. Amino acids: CASSPPPTGFPMNTEAFF.

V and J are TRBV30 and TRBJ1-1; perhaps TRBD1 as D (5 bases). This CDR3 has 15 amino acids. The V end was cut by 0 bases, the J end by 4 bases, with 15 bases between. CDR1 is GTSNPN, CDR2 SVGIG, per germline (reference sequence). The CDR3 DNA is TGTGCCTGGAGTGTAGGGCGGGGGGGGACCACTGAAGCTTTCTTT. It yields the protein CAWSVGRGGTTEAFF.

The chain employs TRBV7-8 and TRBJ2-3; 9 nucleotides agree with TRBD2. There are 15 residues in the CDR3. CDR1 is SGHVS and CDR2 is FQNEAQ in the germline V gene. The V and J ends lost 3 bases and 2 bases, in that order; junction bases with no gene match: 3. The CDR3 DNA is TGTGCCAGCAGCTTGGCGGGAGGGTCCACAGATACGCAGTATTTT. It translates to CASSLAGGSTDTQYF.

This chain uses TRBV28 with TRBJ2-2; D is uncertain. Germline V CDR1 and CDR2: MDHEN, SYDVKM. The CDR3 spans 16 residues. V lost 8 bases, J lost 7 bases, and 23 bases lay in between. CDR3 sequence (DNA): TGTGCCAGCGTCAGCCTGACACGGTCCCCCATCGGGGAGCTGTTTTTT. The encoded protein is CASVSLTRSPIGELFF. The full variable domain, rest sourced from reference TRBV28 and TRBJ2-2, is DVKVTQSSRYLVKRTGEKVFLECVQDMDHENMFWYRQDPGLGLRLIYFSYDVKMKEKGDIPEGYSVSREKKERFSLILESASTNQTSMYLCASVSLTRSPIGELFFGEGSRLTVL.

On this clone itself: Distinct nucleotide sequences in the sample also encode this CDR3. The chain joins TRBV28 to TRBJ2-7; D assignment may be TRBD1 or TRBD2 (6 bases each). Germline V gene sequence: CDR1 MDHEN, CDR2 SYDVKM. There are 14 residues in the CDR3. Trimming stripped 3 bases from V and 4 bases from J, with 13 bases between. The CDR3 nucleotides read TGTGCCAGCAGTTTCCGGGGGCCCTCTTACGAGCAGTACTTC. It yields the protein CASSFRGPSYEQYF.